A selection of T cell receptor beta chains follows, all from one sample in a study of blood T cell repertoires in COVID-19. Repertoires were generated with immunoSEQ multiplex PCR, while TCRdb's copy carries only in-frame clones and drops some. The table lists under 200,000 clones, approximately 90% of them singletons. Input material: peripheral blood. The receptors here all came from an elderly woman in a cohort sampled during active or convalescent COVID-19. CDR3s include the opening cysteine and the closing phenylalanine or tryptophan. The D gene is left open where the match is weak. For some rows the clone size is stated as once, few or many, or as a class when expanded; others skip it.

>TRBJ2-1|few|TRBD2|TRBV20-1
TGCAGTGCTAGTGTGACTAGCGGCCGCAATGAGCAGTTCTTC
CSASVTSGRNEQFF
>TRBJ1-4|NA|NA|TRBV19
TGTGCCAGTAGTATCACCAGGGGTGATGAAAAACTGTTTTTT
CASSITRGDEKLFF
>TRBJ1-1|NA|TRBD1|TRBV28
TGTGCCAGCAGATCGACCTCACAGGGGGCTGAAGCTTTCTTT
CASRSTSQGAEAFF
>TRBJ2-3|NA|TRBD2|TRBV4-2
TGTGCCAGCAGCCAGGGGACTAGCCGGCCAGATACGCAGTATTTT
CASSQGTSRPDTQYF
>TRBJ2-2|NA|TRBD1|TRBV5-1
TGCGCCAGCAGCGGACAGGACACCGGGGAGCTGTTTTTT
CASSGQDTGELFF
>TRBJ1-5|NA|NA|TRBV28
TGTGCCAGCAGTTTAGTCGGTCGATACAGTAGTCAGCCCCAGCATTTT
CASSLVGRYSSQPQHF
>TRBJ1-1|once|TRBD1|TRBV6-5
TGTGCCAGCAGTTACGACAGGGTGACAATGAACACTGAAGCTTTCTTT
CASSYDRVTMNTEAFF
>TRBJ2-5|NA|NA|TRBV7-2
TGTGCCAGCAGCAGAGATACAGGGAAAGAGACCCAGTACTTC
CASSRDTGKETQYF
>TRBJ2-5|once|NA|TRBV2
TGTGCCAGCAGTGAAGGACCCGGGGGGACCCAGTACTTC
CASSEGPGGTQYF
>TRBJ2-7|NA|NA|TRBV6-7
TGTGCCAGCAGTACGGGGACATCGCATCCAGCCGAGCAGTACTTC
CASSTGTSHPAEQYF
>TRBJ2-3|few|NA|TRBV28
TGTGCCAGCAGTTTACAGGCAGCTACGCAGTATTTT
CASSLQAATQYF
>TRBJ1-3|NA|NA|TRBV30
TGTGCCTGGAGTCCGGGAGACTCTGGAAACACCATATATTTT
CAWSPGDSGNTIYF
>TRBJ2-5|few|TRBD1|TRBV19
TGTGCCAGTAGTATTACCAGGGGGGAGACCCAGTACTTC
CASSITRGETQYF
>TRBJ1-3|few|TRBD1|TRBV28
TGTGCCAGCAGTCGTCCCCAGGGGGCCTCTGGAAACACCATATATTTT
CASSRPQGASGNTIYF
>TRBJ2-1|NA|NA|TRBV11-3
TGTGCCAGCACCCTCGGACTAAGCTCCTACAATGAGCAGTTCTTC
CASTLGLSSYNEQFF
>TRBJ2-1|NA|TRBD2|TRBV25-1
TGTGCCAGCAGTGGCGGGACTAGCGGGAGAGTGACCTACAATGAGCAGTTCTTC
CASSGGTSGRVTYNEQFF
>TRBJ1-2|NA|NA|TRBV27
TGTGCCAGCAGTTTAACGCAGGTCGGTGGCTACACCTTC
CASSLTQVGGYTF
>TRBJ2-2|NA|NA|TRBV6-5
TGTGCCAGCACCCCAGAGGAGCATTTGACCGGGGAGCTGTTTTTT
CASTPEEHLTGELFF
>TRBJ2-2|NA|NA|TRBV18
TGTGCCAGCTCACCACTCGGGACACGTAACACCGGGGAGCTGTTTTTT
CASSPLGTRNTGELFF
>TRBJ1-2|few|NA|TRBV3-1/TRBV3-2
TGTGCCAGCAGCCAAGAAAGGGGTTACGGAGGCTACACCTTC
CASSQERGYGGYTF
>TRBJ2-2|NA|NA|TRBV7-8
TGTGCCAGCAGCTTAGGTCGGGGATCCTCCTCCGGGGAGCTGTTTTTT
CASSLGRGSSSGELFF
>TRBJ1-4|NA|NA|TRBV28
TGTGCCAGCAGTTCCGGAGGGGACTCTGAAAAACTGTTTTTT
CASSSGGDSEKLFF
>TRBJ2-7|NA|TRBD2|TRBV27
TGTGCCAGCAGTCACCGGCAGGGTAGCGGGGGGTCCTACGAGCAGTACTTC
CASSHRQGSGGSYEQYF
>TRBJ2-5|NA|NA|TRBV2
TGTGCCAGCAGCCAGACGCCGGCGGGGACCCAGTACTTC
CASSQTPAGTQYF
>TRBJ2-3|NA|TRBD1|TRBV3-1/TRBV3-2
TGTGCCAGCAGCCTAAGGACAGGTCGCACAGATACGCAGTATTTT
CASSLRTGRTDTQYF
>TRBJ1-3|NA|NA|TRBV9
TGTGCCAGCAGCCTAGGGCCGGTGGGGAGTAGCTCTGGAAACACCATATATTTT
CASSLGPVGSSSGNTIYF
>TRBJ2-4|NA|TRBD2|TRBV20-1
TGCAGTGCTAGTTCCAAAGCGGGAGGGCCGAACATTCAGTACTTC
CSASSKAGGPNIQYF
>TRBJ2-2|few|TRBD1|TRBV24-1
TGTGCCACCAGTGATCGGACAGGGGCTACGGGGTCCACCGGGGAGCTGTTTTTT
CATSDRTGATGSTGELFF
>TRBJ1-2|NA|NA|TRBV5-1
TGCGCCAGCAGCTTGGGTCAGGGATCTAGTGGTGGCTACACCTTC
CASSLGQGSSGGYTF
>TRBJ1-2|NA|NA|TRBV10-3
TGTGCCATCAGCCCCGCTGGGAGGAGTGGCTACACCTTC
CAISPAGRSGYTF
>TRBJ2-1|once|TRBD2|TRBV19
TGTGCCAGTAGTACCCTGGGGAGCGGGACGTACAATGAGCAGTTCTTC
CASSTLGSGTYNEQFF
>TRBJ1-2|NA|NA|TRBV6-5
TGTGCCAGCAGTTACTTAAGCAGGGGTTTTAACTATGGCTACACCTTC
CASSYLSRGFNYGYTF
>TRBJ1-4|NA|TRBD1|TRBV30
TGTGCCTGGAGTGTAACAGGGGGTGGTGAAAAACTGTTTTTT
CAWSVTGGGEKLFF
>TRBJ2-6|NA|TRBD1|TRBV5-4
TGTGCCATTAATTCAGGGGGCGCGTTCTCTGGGGCCAACGTCCTGACTTTC
CAINSGGAFSGANVLTF
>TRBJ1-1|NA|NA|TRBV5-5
TGTGCCAGCAGCCCAGCCACGGGTACGGTCAACACTGAAGCTTTCTTT
CASSPATGTVNTEAFF
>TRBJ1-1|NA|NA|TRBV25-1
TGTGCCAGCAGTGGAGGCGTTATAGGTGAAGCTTTCTTT
CASSGGVIGEAFF
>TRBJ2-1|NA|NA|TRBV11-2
TGTGCCAGCAGCTTAGGGCCTGGGTTCCGGCAGGGGGGTAATGAGCAGTTCTTC
CASSLGPGFRQGGNEQFF
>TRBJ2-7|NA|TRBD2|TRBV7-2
TGTGCCAGCAGCAATGAAGCGGGGGGGAACTACGAGCAGTACTTC
CASSNEAGGNYEQYF
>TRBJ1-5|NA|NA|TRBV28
TGTGCCAGCAGTTTCGTAGGCACCCTAGGAGATAGCAATCAGCCCCAGCATTTT
CASSFVGTLGDSNQPQHF
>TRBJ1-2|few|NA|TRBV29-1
TGCAGCGCAGAGACAGAAGACTATGGCTACACCTTC
CSAETEDYGYTF
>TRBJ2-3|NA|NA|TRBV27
TGTGCCAGCAGTTCTGGGGGGGGGCTGGGCACAGATACGCAGTATTTT
CASSSGGGLGTDTQYF
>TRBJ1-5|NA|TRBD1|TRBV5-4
TGTGCCAGCAGCCCCGGACAGGGTGGGGAGCCCCAGCATTTT
CASSPGQGGEPQHF
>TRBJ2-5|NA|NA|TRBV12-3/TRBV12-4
TGTGCCAGCAGTTTAATTCGGCGGGAGACCCAGTACTTC
CASSLIRRETQYF
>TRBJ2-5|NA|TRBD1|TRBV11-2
TGTGCCAGCAGCTCATACGGACAGGGGATGGAGACCCAGTACTTC
CASSSYGQGMETQYF
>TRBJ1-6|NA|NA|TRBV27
TGTGCCAGCGGGGACATCTCCTATAATTCACCCCTCCACTTT
CASGDISYNSPLHF
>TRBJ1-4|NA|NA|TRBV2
TGTGCCAGCAAAGGAGTCTATAGGGGTAATGAAAAACTGTTTTTT
CASKGVYRGNEKLFF